This entry features one T cell receptor (beta chain) sequence. TCRdb reprocessed the RT-PCR reads with MiXCR, giving one entry per CDR3 protein. This sample has about 190,000 distinct CDR3 sequences; about an eighth occur once, and the top ten carry roughly 26%. This record comes from a study of response to subunit inactivated influenza vaccine. Trimming shortened V by 3 bases and J by 4 bases, and 13 bases separated the two germline ends. The CDR3 has 14 residues. The germline V gene encodes CDR1 MDHEN and CDR2 SYDVKM. The material sequenced was CD8+ T cells sorted from PBMCs, taken 5 days after vaccination. The gene calls are TRBV28 and TRBJ2-7; unclear D gene. This clonotype was obtained from a man in his fifties or sixties who received an inactivated influenza vaccine. The CDR3 reads CASSFSWGWYEQYF. The CDR3, as DNA: TGTGCCAGCAGTTTTTCATGGGGATGGTACGAGCAGTACTTC.